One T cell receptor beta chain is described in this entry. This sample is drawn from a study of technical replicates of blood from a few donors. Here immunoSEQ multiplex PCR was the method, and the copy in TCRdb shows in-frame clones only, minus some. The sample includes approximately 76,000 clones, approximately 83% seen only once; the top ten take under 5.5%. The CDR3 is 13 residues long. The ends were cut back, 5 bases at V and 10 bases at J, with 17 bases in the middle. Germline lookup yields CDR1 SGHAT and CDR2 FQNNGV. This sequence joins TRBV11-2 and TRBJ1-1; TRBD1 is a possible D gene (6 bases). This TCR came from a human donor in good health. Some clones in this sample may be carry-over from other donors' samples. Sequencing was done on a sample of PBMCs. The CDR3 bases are TGTGCCAGCAGCGAAACAGGGATATTGGGAGCTTTCTTT. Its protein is CASSETGILGAFF.